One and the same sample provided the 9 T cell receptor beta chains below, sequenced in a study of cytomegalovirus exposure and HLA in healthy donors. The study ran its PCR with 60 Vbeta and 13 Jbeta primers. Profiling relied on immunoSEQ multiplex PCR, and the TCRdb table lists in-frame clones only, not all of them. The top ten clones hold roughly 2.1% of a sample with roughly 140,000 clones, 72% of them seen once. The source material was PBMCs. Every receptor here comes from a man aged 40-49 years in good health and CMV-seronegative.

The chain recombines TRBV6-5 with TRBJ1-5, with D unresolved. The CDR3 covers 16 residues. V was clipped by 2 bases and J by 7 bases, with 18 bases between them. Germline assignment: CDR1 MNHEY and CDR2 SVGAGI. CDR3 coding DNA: TGTGCCAGCAGTTACGCGTCTCCAAAGTCCGGGCAGCCCCAGCATTTT. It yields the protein CASSYASPKSGQPQHF.

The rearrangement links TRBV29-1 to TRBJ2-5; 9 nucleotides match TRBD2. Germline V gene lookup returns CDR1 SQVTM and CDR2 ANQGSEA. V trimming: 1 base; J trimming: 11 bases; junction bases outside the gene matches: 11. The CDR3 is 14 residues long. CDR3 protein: CSVEVGGRGTGQYF. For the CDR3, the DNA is TGCAGCGTTGAAGTCGGCGGGAGGGGTACGGGGCAGTACTTC.

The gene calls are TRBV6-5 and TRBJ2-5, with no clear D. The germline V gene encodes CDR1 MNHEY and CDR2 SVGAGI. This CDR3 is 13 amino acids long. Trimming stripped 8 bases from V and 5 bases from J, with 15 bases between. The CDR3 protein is CASCMGPVETQYF. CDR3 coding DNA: TGTGCCAGCTGTATGGGCCCCGTGGAGACCCAGTACTTC.

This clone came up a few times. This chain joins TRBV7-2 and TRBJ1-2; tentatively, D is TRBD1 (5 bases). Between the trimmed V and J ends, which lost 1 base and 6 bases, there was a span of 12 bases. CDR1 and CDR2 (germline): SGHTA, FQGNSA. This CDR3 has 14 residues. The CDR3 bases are TGTGCCAGCAGCTTAGTCGCCAGGGTCGATGGCTACACCTTC. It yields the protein CASSLVARVDGYTF.

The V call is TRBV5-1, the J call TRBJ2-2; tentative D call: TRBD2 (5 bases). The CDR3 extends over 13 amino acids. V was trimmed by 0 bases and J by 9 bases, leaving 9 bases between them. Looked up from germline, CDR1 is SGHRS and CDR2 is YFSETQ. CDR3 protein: CASSLVDSWELFF. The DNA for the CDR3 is TGCGCCAGCAGCTTGGTGGACTCGTGGGAGCTGTTTTTT. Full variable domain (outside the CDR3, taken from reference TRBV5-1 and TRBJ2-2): KAGVTQTPRYLIKTRGQQVTLSCSPISGHRSVSWYQQTPGQGLQFLFEYFSETQRNKGNFPGRFSGRQFSNSRSEMNVSTLELGDSALYLCASSLVDSWELFFGEGSRLTVL.

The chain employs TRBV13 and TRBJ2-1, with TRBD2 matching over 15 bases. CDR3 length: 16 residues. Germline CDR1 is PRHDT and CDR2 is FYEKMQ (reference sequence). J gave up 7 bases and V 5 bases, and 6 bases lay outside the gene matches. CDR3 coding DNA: TGTGCCAGCAGCAAAGGGACTAGCGGGAGGAATAATGAGCAGTTCTTC. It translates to CASSKGTSGRNNEQFF.

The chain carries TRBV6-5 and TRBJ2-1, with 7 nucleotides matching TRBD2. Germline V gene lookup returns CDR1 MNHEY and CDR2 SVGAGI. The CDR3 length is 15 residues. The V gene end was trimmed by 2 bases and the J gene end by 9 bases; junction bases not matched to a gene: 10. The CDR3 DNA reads TGTGCCAGCAGTTACCGGGGGGTAGTCCTCGGTGAGCAGTTCTTC. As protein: CASSYRGVVLGEQFF.

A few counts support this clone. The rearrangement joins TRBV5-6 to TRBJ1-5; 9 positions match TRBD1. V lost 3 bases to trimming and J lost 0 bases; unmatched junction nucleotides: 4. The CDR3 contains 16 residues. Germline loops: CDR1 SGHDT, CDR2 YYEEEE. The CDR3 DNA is TGTGCCAGCAGCTCGGACAGGGGACGTAGCAATCAGCCCCAGCATTTT. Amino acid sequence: CASSSDRGRSNQPQHF.

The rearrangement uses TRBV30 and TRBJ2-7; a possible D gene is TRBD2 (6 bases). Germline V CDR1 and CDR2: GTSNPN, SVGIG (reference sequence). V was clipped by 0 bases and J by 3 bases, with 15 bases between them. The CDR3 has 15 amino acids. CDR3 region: CAWSVLAPGVYEQYF. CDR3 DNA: TGTGCCTGGAGTGTACTTGCCCCGGGAGTCTACGAGCAGTACTTC.